This T cell receptor beta chain stems from a study of blood T cell repertoires in COVID-19. Study as a whole: The United States, Italy and Spain provided the acute and convalescent COVID-19 samples. PBMCs, B-cell-depleted T cells, or T cells provided the cDNA or gDNA that made up the material.

CDR1 SGHTA and CDR2 FQGNSA come from the germline V gene. The CDR3 has 12 residues. With 4 bases removed from V and 3 bases from J, the gap between germline ends came to 7 bases. Followed longitudinally, the Seattle patients had been enrolled during active infection. The authors' processing: From reference gene primer amplification, estimates of nucleated cell counts were derived. Only in-frame clones appear in the TCRdb table, and some are missing; sequencing was by immunoSEQ multiplex PCR. V and J calls and clone size are copied from that table; D and trimming were computed from the DNA. The sample holds some 300,000 clones; roughly 89% are singletons and the top ten take about 1%.

This receptor was identified in a woman aged 40 to 50 with COVID-19, enrolled during active disease. Sequenced: peripheral blood. The genes are TRBV7-2 and TRBJ2-7; no definite D call. The DNA for the CDR3 is TGTGCCAGCAGCTACAACCACTACGAGCAGTACTTC. Residues: CASSYNHYEQYF. Looking up the rest from reference TRBV7-2 and TRBJ2-7 gives the full variable domain: GAGVSQSPSNKVTEKGKDVELRCDPISGHTALYWYRQSLGQGLEFLIYFQGNSAPDKSGLPSDRFSAERTGGSVSTLTIQRTQQEDSAVYLCASSYNHYEQYFGPGTRLTVT.